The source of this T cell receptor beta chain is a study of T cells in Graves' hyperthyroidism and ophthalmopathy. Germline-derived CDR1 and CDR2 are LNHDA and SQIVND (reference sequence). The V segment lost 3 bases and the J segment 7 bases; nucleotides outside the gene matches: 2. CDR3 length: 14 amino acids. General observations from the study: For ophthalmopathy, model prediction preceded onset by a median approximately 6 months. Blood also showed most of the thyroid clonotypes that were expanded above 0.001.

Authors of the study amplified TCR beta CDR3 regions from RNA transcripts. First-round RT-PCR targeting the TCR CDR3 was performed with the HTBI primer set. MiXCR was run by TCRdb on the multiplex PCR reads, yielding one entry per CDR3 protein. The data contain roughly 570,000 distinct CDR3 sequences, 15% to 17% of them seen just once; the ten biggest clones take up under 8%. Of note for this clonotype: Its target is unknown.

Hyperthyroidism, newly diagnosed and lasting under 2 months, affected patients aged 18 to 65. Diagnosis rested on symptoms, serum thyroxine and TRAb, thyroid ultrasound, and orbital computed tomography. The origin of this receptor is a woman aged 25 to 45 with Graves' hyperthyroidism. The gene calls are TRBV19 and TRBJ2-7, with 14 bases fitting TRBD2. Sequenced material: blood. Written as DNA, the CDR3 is TGTGCCAGTAGTATCGGACTAGCGGGAGGAGAGCAGTACTTC. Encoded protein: CASSIGLAGGEQYF.